These T cell receptor beta chains were read from a single sample in a study of blood T cell repertoires in COVID-19. TCRdb keeps only in-frame clones here, not all; method: immunoSEQ multiplex PCR. The table includes 200,000 to 300,000 clones, around 90% detected once. Sequencing used peripheral blood. All receptors come from a man aged 55 to 70 who had recovered from COVID-19. Both conserved end residues are part of each CDR3. Each record gives: clone size, J gene, V gene, D gene, CDR3 DNA, CDR3 protein. D genes are given only for firm matches. Clone sizes are given selectively: once, few, many, or a class where the clone is expanded.

. TRBJ1-2 TRBV5-1 . TGCGCCAGCAGCTTTGACGGGGACTATGGCTACACCTTC CASSFDGDYGYTF
. TRBJ2-7 TRBV3-1/TRBV3-2 . TGTGCCAGCAGCCAACCGCGGTATAGCCTTAAGCAGTACTTC CASSQPRYSLKQYF
. TRBJ2-3 TRBV20-1 . TGCAGTGTACAGGGAACAGATACGCAGTATTTT CSVQGTDTQYF
. TRBJ1-6 TRBV15 TRBD1 TGTGCCACCAGCAGAGATAATCAGGGGGCGAATTCACCCCTCCACTTT CATSRDNQGANSPLHF
. TRBJ2-1 TRBV9 . TGTGCCAGCAGCGCACACGGACTACCTTCCTACAATGAGCAGTTCTTC CASSAHGLPSYNEQFF
. TRBJ1-5 TRBV18 . TGTGCCAGCTCACTAACAGATAGCGAGAATCAGCCCCAGCATTTT CASSLTDSENQPQHF
. TRBJ2-1 TRBV6-6 . TGTGCCAGCAGCAATTACAATGAGCAGTTCTTC CASSNYNEQFF
few TRBJ1-2 TRBV11-2 TRBD1 TGTGCCAGCAGCTCCCTCCAGGGGGCCCTATATGGCTACACCTTC CASSSLQGALYGYTF
. TRBJ2-7 TRBV7-9 TRBD2 TGTGCCAGCAGCTTAGTAGCGGGTCGGGAGTACTTC CASSLVAGREYF
. TRBJ1-6 TRBV27 . TGTGCCAGCACCCTCGGAACGCCTGACGGGAATTCACCCCTCCACTTT CASTLGTPDGNSPLHF
. TRBJ2-3 TRBV5-1 TRBD2 TGCGCCAGCAGCCCCTTGGCGGGGGGGCCGGATACGCAGTATTTT CASSPLAGGPDTQYF
. TRBJ2-3 TRBV5-1 . TGCGCCAGCAGCTTGGCTACGCAACCTACGCAGTATTTT CASSLATQPTQYF
few TRBJ2-1 TRBV5-1 TRBD1 TGCGCCAGCCGAACAGGGGGGTCCTACAATGAGCAGTTCTTC CASRTGGSYNEQFF
few TRBJ1-2 TRBV5-6 . TGTGCCAGCAGCCTAGAAGTATACGGCTACACCTTC CASSLEVYGYTF
. TRBJ2-3 TRBV24-1 . TGTGCCACCGCTAGCACCCTCAACACAGATACGCAGTATTTT CATASTLNTDTQYF
. TRBJ2-5 TRBV11-3 . TGTGCCAGCAGCTTAGGCGGGGCACAAGAGACCCAGTACTTC CASSLGGAQETQYF
. TRBJ2-7 TRBV6-5 . TGTGCCAGCAGTACGACTGCTAACTCCTACGAGCAGTACTTC CASSTTANSYEQYF
. TRBJ1-1 TRBV19 TRBD1 TGTGCCAGTAGTCCGCGACAGGGGGCTTTCTTT CASSPRQGAFF
once TRBJ1-4 TRBV5-1 . TGCGCCAGCAGCTTCGTCGCGGGGAATGAAAAACTGTTTTTT CASSFVAGNEKLFF
. TRBJ1-5 TRBV6-6 . TGTGCCAGCAGGACAGATCAGCCCCAGCATTTT CASRTDQPQHF
once TRBJ1-1 TRBV6-5 . TGTGCCAGCAGTTCCAGAGGAGAGAACACTGAAGCTTTCTTT CASSSRGENTEAFF
. TRBJ2-6 TRBV5-1 TRBD1 TGCGCCAGCAGCGCGGGGACAGGGCAGACCGGGGCCAACGTCCTGACTTTC CASSAGTGQTGANVLTF
. TRBJ1-1 TRBV19 . TGTGCCAGTAGTAAGGAGGGACGGGTGAACACTGAAGCTTTCTTT CASSKEGRVNTEAFF
. TRBJ1-2 TRBV30 . TGTGCCTGTCCAGGGGCCGGGACTGGCTACACCTTC CACPGAGTGYTF
. TRBJ1-5 TRBV2 TRBD1 TGTGCCAGCAGTCAATTCGGACAGGGAGGCAATCAGCCCCAGCATTTT CASSQFGQGGNQPQHF
. TRBJ2-5 TRBV9 TRBD1 TGTGCCAGCAGCCGACGAAGTGGGACAGTCTTCCAAGAGACCCAGTACTTC CASSRRSGTVFQETQYF
. TRBJ2-2 TRBV24-1 . TGTGCCACGGGGACTTTCGCGAACACCGGGGAGCTGTTTTTT CATGTFANTGELFF
. TRBJ1-5 TRBV5-6 . TGTGCCAGCAGTGTCTATTGGCCCGAGGGAGGGAGCAATCAGCCCCAGCATTTT CASSVYWPEGGSNQPQHF
. TRBJ1-1 TRBV5-4 TRBD1 TGTGCCAGCACAAGGCCGGGACAGGGAGTGAACACTGAAGCTTTCTTT CASTRPGQGVNTEAFF
. TRBJ2-5 TRBV15 . TGTGCCACCAGCAGTTGGCCTTCCCAAGAGACCCAGTACTTC CATSSWPSQETQYF
. TRBJ2-1 TRBV5-1 TRBD2 TGCGCCAGCAGCCATAGCGGGGGGGCCATGAATGAGCAGTTCTTC CASSHSGGAMNEQFF
few TRBJ1-1 TRBV3-1/TRBV3-2 . TGTGCCAGCAGCCAAGTCTGGGGGAGGTCGAACACTGAAGCTTTCTTT CASSQVWGRSNTEAFF
. TRBJ1-5 TRBV7-8 . TGTGCCAGCAGCTTAGTCGGGACAAGTAGCAATCAGCCCCAGCATTTT CASSLVGTSSNQPQHF
. TRBJ2-7 TRBV7-2 TRBD1 TGTGCCAGCAGCACCAGGACAGGGCCTTACGAGCAGTACTTC CASSTRTGPYEQYF
. TRBJ2-2 TRBV5-1 . TGCGCCAGCAGATACGACAGCGGGGAGCTGTTTTTT CASRYDSGELFF
once TRBJ1-3 TRBV21-1 . TGTGCCAGCAGCGTACGACAGGGCATACTCTCTGGAAACACCATATATTTT CASSVRQGILSGNTIYF
. TRBJ1-5 TRBV6-1 TRBD1 TGTGCCAGCAGTGAGACAGGGGCGCAGCCCCAGCATTTT CASSETGAQPQHF
. TRBJ2-7 TRBV5-4 . TGTGCCAGCAGCTTGGAGGGGGAGCAGTACTTC CASSLEGEQYF
. TRBJ2-1 TRBV24-1 . TGTGCCACCAGTGATTTCCCGGGACACCCAAGCTCCTACAATGAGCAGTTCTTC CATSDFPGHPSSYNEQFF
. TRBJ2-3 TRBV6-5 . TGTGCCAGCAGTTACCGGAAGGGGCAGGGCCCAGATACGCAGTATTTT CASSYRKGQGPDTQYF
few TRBJ1-5 TRBV6-5 TRBD1 TGTGCCAGCAGATCCGACAGGGGCGGGGGTCAGCCCCAGCATTTT CASRSDRGGGQPQHF
. TRBJ2-2 TRBV7-9 TRBD1 TGTGCCAGCAGCTTTACAGGGGCAATCACCGGGGAGCTGTTTTTT CASSFTGAITGELFF
. TRBJ1-1 TRBV7-9 . TGTGCCAGCAGCCGTACGGCGACAGTAGGGATGAGTGGAGCTGAAGCTTTCTTT CASSRTATVGMSGAEAFF